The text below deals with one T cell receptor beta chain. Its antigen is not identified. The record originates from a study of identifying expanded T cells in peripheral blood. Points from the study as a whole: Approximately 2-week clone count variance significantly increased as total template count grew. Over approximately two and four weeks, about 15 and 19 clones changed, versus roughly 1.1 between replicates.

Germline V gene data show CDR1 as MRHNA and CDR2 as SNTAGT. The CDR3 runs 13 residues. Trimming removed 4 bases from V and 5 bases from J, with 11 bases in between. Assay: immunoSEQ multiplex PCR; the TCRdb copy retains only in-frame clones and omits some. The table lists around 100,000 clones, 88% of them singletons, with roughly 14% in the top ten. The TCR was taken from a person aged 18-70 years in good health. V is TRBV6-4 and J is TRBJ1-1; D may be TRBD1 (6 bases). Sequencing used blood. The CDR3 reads CASSVEGGTEAFF. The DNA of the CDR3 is TGTGCCAGCAGTGTCGAGGGGGGAACTGAAGCTTTCTTT.